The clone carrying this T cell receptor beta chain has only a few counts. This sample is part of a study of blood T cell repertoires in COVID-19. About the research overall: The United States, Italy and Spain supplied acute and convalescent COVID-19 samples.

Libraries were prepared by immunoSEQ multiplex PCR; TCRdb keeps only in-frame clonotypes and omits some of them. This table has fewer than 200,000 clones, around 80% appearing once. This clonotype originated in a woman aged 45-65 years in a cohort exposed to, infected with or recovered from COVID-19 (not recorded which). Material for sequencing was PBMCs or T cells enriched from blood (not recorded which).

CDR3 nucleotide sequence: TGCGCCAGCAGCATCGACAGGCGGAACACCGGGGAGCTGTTTTTT. Translation gives CASSIDRRNTGELFF. The chain uses TRBV5-1 and TRBJ2-2; tentative D call: TRBD1 (6 bases). Germline V lookup: CDR1 SGHRS, CDR2 YFSETQ. The CDR3 sequence is 15 residues long. V shed 4 bases and J shed 1 base, with 11 bases lying between them.